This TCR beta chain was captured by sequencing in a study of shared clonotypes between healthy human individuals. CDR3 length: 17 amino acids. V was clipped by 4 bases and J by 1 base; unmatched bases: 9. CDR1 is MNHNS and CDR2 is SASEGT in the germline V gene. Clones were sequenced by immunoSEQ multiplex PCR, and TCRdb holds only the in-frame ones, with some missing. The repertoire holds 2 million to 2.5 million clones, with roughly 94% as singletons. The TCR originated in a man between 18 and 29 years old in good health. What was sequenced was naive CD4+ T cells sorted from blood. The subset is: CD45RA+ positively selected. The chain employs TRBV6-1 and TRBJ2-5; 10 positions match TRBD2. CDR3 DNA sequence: TGTGCCAGCAGTGGTCGGGGTAGCGGGGGGATCCAAGAGACCCAGTACTTC. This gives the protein CASSGRGSGGIQETQYF.